Following are 26 T cell receptor beta chains from one sample sequenced in a study of cytomegalovirus exposure and HLA in healthy donors. The PCR employed 60 Vbeta primers together with 13 Jbeta primers. Sequenced by immunoSEQ multiplex PCR; TCRdb stores in-frame clones only, minus some. This sample has about 170,000 clones, with more than 70% found just once. Sequencing was carried out using PBMCs. These receptors all stem from a woman aged 50 to 60 in good health and CMV-seropositive.

The J gene is TRBJ2-1, the V gene TRBV29-1; weak D call: TRBD2 (5 bases). The CDR3 spans 13 residues. Deletions cut 4 bases from V and 9 bases from J, with 16 bases between. CDR1 and CDR2 (germline): SQVTM, ANQGSEA. As DNA, the CDR3 is TGCAGCGTTGTTACGCCAATCGAGGGTGAGCAGTTCTTC. It codes for CSVVTPIEGEQFF.

This clone came up once. DNA for the CDR3: TGTGCCAGCAGCGGGGACAGCTTGAACACTGAAGCTTTCTTT. It is translated as CASSGDSLNTEAFF. The chain employs TRBV9 and TRBJ1-1; 7 nucleotides agree with TRBD1. V trimming: 3 bases; J trimming: 0 bases; junction bases outside the gene matches: 2. Germline CDR1 reads SGDLS; CDR2 reads YYNGEE. The CDR3 has 14 residues.

The chain combines TRBV4-3 with TRBJ2-5; D possibly corresponds to TRBD1 (6 bases). This CDR3 comprises 15 residues. Between the trimmed V and J ends, which lost 0 bases and 5 bases, there was a span of 13 bases. Germline-derived CDR1 and CDR2 are LGHNA and YSLEER. CDR3: CASSQDQGPGETQYF. In DNA form, the CDR3 reads TGCGCCAGCAGCCAAGATCAGGGGCCCGGGGAGACCCAGTACTTC.

The V gene is TRBV5-1, the J gene TRBJ1-1, with 8 bases fitting TRBD1. CDR3 length equals 16 residues. Looked up from germline, CDR1 is SGHRS and CDR2 is YFSETQ. J gave up 4 bases and V 4 bases, and 12 bases lay outside the gene matches. The CDR3 nucleotides are TGCGCCAGCAGCCCGACCGACAGGGGATTAGTCACTGAAGCTTTCTTT. The encoded protein is CASSPTDRGLVTEAFF.

As concerns this clone: The junction and the germline gene differ at one end; a read error may be behind it. This chain links TRBV7-7 with TRBJ2-3; D might be TRBD2 (6 bases). CDR1 is SSHAT, CDR2 FNYEAQ, per germline (reference sequence). The CDR3 is 15 residues long. The CDR3 is CASSLTGTSTDTQYF. The CDR3 DNA is TGTGCTAGCAGCCTAACGGGGACTAGCACAGATACGCAGTATTTT.

CDR3 sequence: CASSLSGQPYNEQFF. In DNA, the CDR3 is TGTGCCAGCAGTTTATCGGGACAGCCATACAATGAGCAGTTCTTC. The rearrangement joins TRBV27 to TRBJ2-1, with 7 nucleotides matching TRBD1. Per the germline V gene, CDR1 is MNHEY and CDR2 is SMNVEV (reference sequence). The CDR3 consists of 15 residues. V was clipped by 0 bases and J by 4 bases; unmatched bases: 3.

The rearrangement links TRBV10-2 to TRBJ1-1; 7 bases match TRBD1. CDR3 length: 11 residues. Trimming removed 6 bases from V and 8 bases from J; junction bases left unmatched: 3. In germline, CDR1 is WSHSY, CDR2 SAAADI. As DNA, the CDR3 is TGCGCCAGCAGATCGGACAGGGAAGCTTTCTTT. Protein: CASRSDREAFF.

This chain links TRBV6-5 with TRBJ2-3; 8 bases fit TRBD2. Per the germline V gene, CDR1 is MNHEY and CDR2 is SVGAGI. After removal of 5 bases from V and 3 bases from J, the junction contained 7 bases not matched to a gene. CDR3 length: 15 residues. The CDR3 spells CASSTLAGLTDTQYF. The CDR3 nucleotides are TGTGCCAGCAGTACCTTAGCGGGACTAACAGATACGCAGTATTTT.

On this clone itself: The junction departs from germline at one end; a sequencing error may be responsible. The CDR3: CASSFRDSYEQYF. CDR3 nucleotide sequence: TGTGCTAGCAGCTTCAGGGACTCCTACGAGCAGTACTTC. The rearrangement uses TRBV7-7 and TRBJ2-7; D might be TRBD1 (5 bases). The CDR3 loop spans 13 amino acids. Germline-derived CDR1 and CDR2 are SSHAT and FNYEAQ (reference sequence).

About this clone itself: An end of the junction differs from the germline gene, which may be a read error. CDR3 in amino acids: CSSSSSGTPQETQYF. The DNA for the CDR3 is TGTTCCAGCAGCTCGAGCGGGACACCCCAAGAGACCCAGTACTTC. The rearrangement uses TRBV7-9 and TRBJ2-5, with D possibly being TRBD2 (7 bases). There are 15 residues in the CDR3. Germline values: CDR1 SEHNR, CDR2 FQNEAQ (reference sequence).

With respect to this clone: Other nucleotide sequences from this sample produce the same CDR3. The CDR3 sequence: CASSQGSGGAYNEQFF. The CDR3 nucleotides are TGCGCCAGCAGCCAAGGAAGCGGGGGGGCCTACAATGAGCAGTTCTTC. This rearrangement joins TRBV4-1 to TRBJ2-1, with 10 bases identical to TRBD2. CDR1 is MGHRA, CDR2 YSYEKL, per germline. The CDR3 has 16 residues. The ends lost 1 base at V and 2 bases at J; junction bases unmatched: 2.

This chain links TRBV5-6 with TRBJ1-5; no clear D gene. V was pared by 0 bases and J by 1 base, with 14 bases between. From germline, CDR1 is SGHDT and CDR2 YYEEEE. This CDR3 comprises 17 residues. CDR3 bases: TGTGCCAGCAGCTTGGGCGTTACTCTCTCGAGCAATCAGCCCCAGCATTTT. Translation: CASSLGVTLSSNQPQHF.

This clone was seen ten or more times. The genes are TRBV7-2 and TRBJ1-4, with a tentative D call TRBD1 (5 bases). Looked up from germline, CDR1 is SGHTA and CDR2 is FQGNSA. The CDR3 extends over 14 amino acids. Between the trimmed V and J ends, which lost 2 bases and 6 bases, there was a span of 10 bases. The CDR3 DNA reads as TGTGCCAGCAGCTTACGCAGGGAGGATGAAAAACTGTTTTTT. Encoded protein: CASSLRREDEKLFF.

CDR3: CASSQARTGGFNTEAFF. The CDR3 DNA reads TGCGCCAGCAGCCAAGCCCGGACAGGGGGGTTTAACACTGAAGCTTTCTTT. V is TRBV4-3 and J is TRBJ1-1, with 10 positions matching TRBD1. This CDR3 comprises 17 residues. Germline CDR1 reads LGHNA; CDR2 reads YSLEER. The junction had 7 bases not matched to a gene; V was cut back by 1 base and J by 2 bases.

This CDR3 reads CASKGSGGPQETQYF. CDR3 coding DNA: TGTGCCAGCAAGGGTTCGGGAGGGCCTCAAGAGACCCAGTACTTC. The chain couples TRBV6-6 to TRBJ2-5, with 8 bases identical to TRBD2. Germline assignment: CDR1 MNHNY and CDR2 SVGAGI (reference sequence). The CDR3 totals 15 residues. With V trimmed by 7 bases and J by 2 bases, 9 bases remained unmatched.

This clone has just a few counts. The rearrangement links TRBV27 to TRBJ2-2, with 7 nucleotides matching TRBD2. V trimming: 6 bases; J trimming: 0 bases; junction bases outside the gene matches: 7. This CDR3 region has 16 residues. The V gene's germline CDR1 is MNHEY and CDR2 SMNVEV (reference sequence). CDR3 sequence reads: CASRGSGAANTGELFF. In DNA form, the CDR3 reads TGTGCCAGCAGGGGCAGCGGGGCCGCGAACACCGGGGAGCTGTTTTTT.

CDR3 sequence (DNA): TGTGCCAGCTCACCATGGACATACTCCTACAATGAGCAGTTCTTC. As protein: CASSPWTYSYNEQFF. The chain is built from TRBV18 and TRBJ2-1; D is perhaps TRBD1 (5 bases). CDR3 length: 15 amino acids. V shed 2 bases and J shed 0 bases, with 8 bases lying between them. Germline CDR1 and CDR2: KGHSH and LQKENI.

This chain uses TRBV6-5 with TRBJ1-1; TRBD1 matches 8 bases. Germline V gives CDR1 MNHEY, CDR2 SVGAGI. V lost 5 bases to trimming and J lost 5 bases; unmatched junction nucleotides: 10. This CDR3 is 15 amino acids long. The CDR3, as DNA: TGTGCCAGCAGTCCACCAGCAGGGGGCGGTACTGAAGCTTTCTTT. Its protein product is CASSPPAGGGTEAFF.

The CDR3 DNA reads as TGTGCCAGCCAAATGCGGGGGGATCCCTATGGCTACACCTTC. Residues: CASQMRGDPYGYTF. The gene calls are TRBV27 and TRBJ1-2; TRBD1 is a possible D gene (5 bases). Germline loops: CDR1 MNHEY, CDR2 SMNVEV (reference sequence). This CDR3 comprises 14 residues. Trimming pared 8 bases from V and 4 bases from J, leaving 17 bases between.

This clone was observed a few times. This chain connects TRBV25-1 to TRBJ2-2, with a possible D match to TRBD2 (5 bases). The CDR3 is made up of 17 amino acids. Germline V gene lookup returns CDR1 MGHDK and CDR2 SYGVNS. V dropped 0 bases and J dropped 1 base, with 12 bases sitting between them. Here the CDR3 DNA reads TGTGCCAGCAGTGAATATTTCGGGGAGCGGAACACCGGGGAGCTGTTTTTT. Translation gives CASSEYFGERNTGELFF.

The rearrangement uses TRBV19 and TRBJ1-1, with 7 nucleotides matching TRBD1. V trimming: 6 bases; J trimming: 0 bases; junction bases outside the gene matches: 7. CDR3 length: 15 residues. The germline V gene encodes CDR1 LNHDA and CDR2 SQIVND (reference sequence). The CDR3 protein is CASSRQGIMNTEAFF. The DNA of the CDR3 is TGTGCCAGTAGCCGACAGGGAATCATGAACACTGAAGCTTTCTTT.

Only a few counts were recorded for this clone. The rearrangement joins TRBV5-1 to TRBJ2-7, with 7 bases identical to TRBD1. Trimming cost V 1 base and J 0 bases; bases outside gene matches: 7. The CDR3 runs to 16 residues. Germline assignment: CDR1 SGHRS and CDR2 YFSETQ. The CDR3 DNA reads TGCGCCAGCAGCTTGCGCAGACAGGGCCCCTCCTACGAGCAGTACTTC. It is translated as CASSLRRQGPSYEQYF. The whole variable domain, filled in from reference TRBV5-1 and TRBJ2-7, reads KAGVTQTPRYLIKTRGQQVTLSCSPISGHRSVSWYQQTPGQGLQFLFEYFSETQRNKGNFPGRFSGRQFSNSRSEMNVSTLELGDSALYLCASSLRRQGPSYEQYFGPGTRLTVT.

The chain links TRBV9 to TRBJ2-5, with 9 bases aligning to TRBD2. J gave up 11 bases and V 1 base, and 12 bases lay outside the gene matches. Germline assignment: CDR1 SGDLS and CDR2 YYNGEE. There are 15 residues in the CDR3. This CDR3 is CASSVYAGGPGEQYF. CDR3 DNA sequence: TGTGCCAGCAGCGTATATGCGGGAGGGCCGGGAGAGCAGTACTTC.

V and J are TRBV2 and TRBJ2-2; 13 nucleotides align to TRBD2. The germline V gene has CDR1 SNHLY and CDR2 FYNNEI. The trim removed 6 bases at V and 3 bases at J, leaving 4 bases unmatched. The CDR3 consists of 16 residues. As DNA, the CDR3 is TGTGCCAGCAGGGAGACTAGCGGGAGGTACACCGGGGAGCTGTTTTTT. Encoded protein: CASRETSGRYTGELFF. The full variable domain, rest sourced from reference TRBV2 and TRBJ2-2, is EPEVTQTPSHQVTQMGQEVILRCVPISNHLYFYWYRQILGQKVEFLVSFYNNEISEKSEIFDDQFSVERPDGSNFTLKIRSTKLEDSAMYFCASRETSGRYTGELFFGEGSRLTVL.

There are a few counts of this clone. The chain has TRBV7-3 and TRBJ2-2, with D unresolved. Germline V gene lookup returns CDR1 SGHTA and CDR2 FQGTGA. The CDR3 loop spans 14 amino acids. The ends were cut back, 3 bases at V and 1 base at J, with 6 bases in the middle. This CDR3 is CASSLGRNTGELFF. CDR3 DNA: TGTGCCAGCAGCTTGGGCAGGAACACCGGGGAGCTGTTTTTT. Drawing the rest from reference TRBV7-3 and TRBJ2-2, the complete variable domain is GAGVSQTPSNKVTEKGKYVELRCDPISGHTALYWYRQSLGQGPEFLIYFQGTGAADDSGLPNDRFFAVRPEGSVSTLKIQRTERGDSAVYLCASSLGRNTGELFFGEGSRLTVL.

This clone was detected only once. A junction end diverges from the germline sequence, so it may reflect a read error. The chain couples TRBV5-4 to TRBJ2-7; 9 bases line up with TRBD1. Germline V gene sequence: CDR1 SGHNT, CDR2 YYREEE (reference sequence). The CDR3 has 12 amino acids. The CDR3, as DNA: TGTGCCAGCAGCTTGGCGGGGGGACAGGGTTATTTC. Its protein is CASSLAGGQGYF.